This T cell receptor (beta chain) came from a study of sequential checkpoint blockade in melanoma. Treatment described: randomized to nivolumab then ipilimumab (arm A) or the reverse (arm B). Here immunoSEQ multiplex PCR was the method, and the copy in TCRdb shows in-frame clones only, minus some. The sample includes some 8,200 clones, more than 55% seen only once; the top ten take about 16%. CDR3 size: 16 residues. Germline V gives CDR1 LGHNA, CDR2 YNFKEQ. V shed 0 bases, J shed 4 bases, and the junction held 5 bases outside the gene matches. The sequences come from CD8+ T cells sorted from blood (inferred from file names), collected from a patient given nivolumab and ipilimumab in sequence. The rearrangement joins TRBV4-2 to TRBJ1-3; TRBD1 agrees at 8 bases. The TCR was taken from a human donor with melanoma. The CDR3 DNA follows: TGTGCCAGCAGCCAAGATTTGACAGGGGAAGGAAACACCATATATTTT. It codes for CASSQDLTGEGNTIYF.